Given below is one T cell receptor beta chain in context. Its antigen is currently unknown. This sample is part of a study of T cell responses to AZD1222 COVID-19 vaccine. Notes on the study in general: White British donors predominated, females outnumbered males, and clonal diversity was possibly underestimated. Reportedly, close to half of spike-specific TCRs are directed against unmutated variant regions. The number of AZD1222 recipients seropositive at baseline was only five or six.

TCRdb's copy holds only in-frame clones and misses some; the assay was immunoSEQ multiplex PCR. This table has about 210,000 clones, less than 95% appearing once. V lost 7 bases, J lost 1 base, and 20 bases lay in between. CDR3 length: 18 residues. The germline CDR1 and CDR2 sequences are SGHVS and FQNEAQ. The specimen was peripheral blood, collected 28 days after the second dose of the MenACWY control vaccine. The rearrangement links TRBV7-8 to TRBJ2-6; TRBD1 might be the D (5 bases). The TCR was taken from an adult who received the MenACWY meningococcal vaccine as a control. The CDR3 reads CASTAFDSFRSGANVLTF. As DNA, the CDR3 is TGTGCCAGCACGGCGTTTGACAGCTTTCGATCTGGGGCCAACGTCCTGACTTTC.